The present T cell receptor (beta chain) was sequenced within a study of glioma-infiltrating T cells after dendritic cell vaccination. Sequenced by immunoSEQ multiplex PCR; TCRdb stores in-frame clones only, minus some. The table records roughly 80,000 clones, 85% to 90% of them present only once. Of note for this clone: The missing conserved phenylalanine or tryptophan at the end of this CDR3 makes a read error likely.

Germline V gene lookup returns CDR1 SGDLS and CDR2 YYNGEE. V lost 1 base and J lost 0; bases outside the gene matches: 0. The CDR3 covers 14 residues. Source: blood, taken before dendritic cell vaccination. The receptor was derived from a human donor with glioblastoma. The chain uses TRBV9 and TRBJ1-2; 7 bases align to TRBD1. The chain's CDR3 is CASSVQGANYGYTS. In DNA form, the CDR3 reads TGTGCCAGCAGCGTACAGGGGGCTAACTATGGCTACACCTCC.